This T cell receptor (beta chain) was observed in a study of regulatory T cells in long-lasting Graves disease. Findings and limits, study-wide: Newly diagnosed disease favored TRBV20-1 and TRBJ2-1 over persistent disease. Sample size was small, which may have lowered accuracy. Persistent patients had more shared public clonotypes (2,741) than new patients (just over 950).

Arm-PCR with iRepertoire HTBI primers amplified the CDR3 regions for these TCR beta libraries. TCRdb re-called the multiplex PCR reads through MiXCR, storing one row per CDR3 protein. The sample lists approximately 380,000 distinct CDR3 sequences, less than 25% occurring once. In its sample, this clonotype was seen many times. Its cognate antigen is unknown. V was pared by 5 bases and J by 5 bases, with 17 bases of the junction left unmatched. This CDR3 comprises 17 residues. The V gene's germline CDR1 is SGHAT and CDR2 FQNNGV. Time point here: persistent/refractory GD, antithyroid drugs over 5 years with positive TRAb. Extracted RNA from PBMCs served as the source of the TCR library. Investigators report Graves' disease was diagnosed under American Thyroid Association guidelines.

Here the sequenced sample was peripheral blood mononuclear cells (PBMCs), taken when the disease was refractory, from a patient treated with antithyroid drugs. This TCR came from a female donor with Graves disease. V usage is TRBV11-2 and J usage is TRBJ2-5; 7 nucleotides match TRBD1. The CDR3 nucleotides read TGTGCCAGCAGCCCTTACTGGACAGGAGGTTTGGGTGAGACCCAGTACTTC. This codes for CASSPYWTGGLGETQYF.